This TCR beta chain was retrieved from a study of CD8+ T cells in alopecia areata (dated by TCRdb to 2016 to 2019). Regarding the complete study: Treated patients were enrolled in an open-label pilot trial of oral tofacitinib at 5 to 10 mg twice daily for moderate-to-severe alopecia areata. Tofacitinib was administered for 6 to 18 months, and 6 months of follow-up off drug were then conducted to assess delayed response and recurrence. Disease severity in treated patients was measured with the SALT score, which quantifies the percentage of affected scalp surface area. In both human patients and the C3H/HeJ mouse model, the study applied high-throughput TCRbeta sequencing to look at T cell clonal expansion in alopecia areata. On the human side, TCRbeta sequencing was run on scalp tissue and on sorted CD4+ and CD8+ peripheral blood T cells from healthy controls and from alopecia areata patients with either patchy or totalis/universalis disease. Biopsies were taken from tofacitinib-treated patients at baseline and again at 4 and 24 weeks into treatment, and several of those patients also had a later scalp biopsy. Clonality in the scalp was compared among normal scalp (n=4), patchy alopecia areata scalp (n=8), and alopecia totalis/universalis scalp (n=8). RNA was obtained with the PAXgene miRNA kit for fixed scalp, the miRNeasy kit for PBMCs, and the RNeasy kit for mouse skin. immunoSEQ multiplex PCR using 35 Vbeta forward primers and 13 Jbeta reverse primers was used to amplify TCRbeta CDR3 regions.

On the study overall, not on this receptor specifically: Unlike mouse skin, which is dominated by gammadelta T cells, normal human skin has resident alphabeta T cells that are also sequenced, and this complicates analysis of the scalp TCR repertoire. Lesional scalp, especially in alopecia totalis/universalis, showed higher clonality and more expanded CD8+ clones than normal scalp, suggesting antigenic drive. Compared with mice, TCR sequences shared between patients were less clear, possibly partly because of HLA diversity across the patient population. During tofacitinib treatment, many expanded lesional clones stuck around in both scalp and blood, and this persistence may partly explain why relapse happens after treatment is stopped. Because the treated cohort was small and included a single nonresponder, larger studies are needed to assess links between baseline CD8+ expansion and response. Tofacitinib significantly lowered scalp clonality and the number of expanded CD8+ clones among the top 100 scalp clones.

Preparation of the library involved the immunoSEQ multiplex PCR assay. RNA was extracted from all samples and reverse transcribed into cDNA, which served as template for TCR sequencing. First-strand cDNA was synthesized using SuperScript III with a 2:1 mix of oligo-dT and random hexamers. A synthetic immune receptor repertoire was used to measure amplification bias, and any remaining bias was corrected computationally. In the paper's pipeline: Raw reads were preprocessed to remove errors, and CDR3 was defined according to IMGT conventions as the region from the conserved cysteine to phenylalanine. Clonality was computed by normalizing Shannon entropy by log2 of the number of productive unique TCRs and subtracting the result from 1. Whether scalp clones were CD4 or CD8 was inferred by matching scalp TCRbeta sequences against CD4 and CD8 repertoires sorted from blood. This immuneACCESS table, as held by TCRdb, lists in-frame sequences with V and J called but not all clones. Of the missing ones, under half trace to an unresolved V gene in checked studies; the others have no known cause. The V and J calls and clone size are taken from that table; D and trimming were inferred from the DNA. The sample data list about 190,000 clones, and 55% to 70% of these were observed just once. Jointly, the top ten make up about 0.69% of the sample.

This specimen's time point label, per the study, means: roughly 27 days on oral tofacitinib. What the treatment or condition label conveys for this sample: oral pan-JAK inhibitor, 5-10 mg twice daily. Lesional scalp punch biopsies and peripheral blood were collected from alopecia areata patients. After PBMCs were isolated by density centrifugation and stained for CD3, CD4 and CD8, a FACSAria was used to sort CD4+ and CD8+ T cells. On this clone itself: It has no known antigen specificity. Base qualities are not at hand, and no much larger clone is one base apart.

The sequence derives from a human donor with alopecia areata. The material was CD4+ T cells sorted from blood, obtained at week 4, from a patient treated with tofacitinib.

The nucleotide sequence is TGTGCCAGCAGTGATCGGGGTGGCAACACTGAAGCTTTCTTT. This yields the protein CASSDRGGNTEAFF. This chain joins TRBV6-1 to TRBJ1-1; the D gene cannot be resolved reliably. As encoded in the germline V gene, CDR1 is MNHNS while CDR2 is SASEGT. Measured from the cysteine to the phenylalanine, the CDR3 is 14 residues long. Only the CDR3 region is kept as DNA, spanning 42 bases read in frame from base 1. V sheds 3 bases and J sheds 2 bases, leaving 10 bases between their ends.